The present T cell receptor beta chain was sequenced within a study of blood T cell repertoires in COVID-19. Study-level background: There were acute and convalescent COVID-19 samples, and they came from the United States, Italy and Spain. Sources were T cells, B-cell-depleted T cells, or PBMCs; the material itself was cDNA or gDNA.

Generated by immunoSEQ multiplex PCR, the TCRdb table keeps only in-frame clones and is missing some. The table includes around 37,000 clones, nearly 90% detected once. The CDR3 totals 14 residues. With 0 bases removed from V and 3 bases from J, the gap between germline ends came to 6 bases. Germline CDR1 MNHNY, CDR2 SVGAGI (reference sequence). The chain carries TRBV6-6 and TRBJ2-4; the D gene is possibly TRBD1 (6 bases). The source is a man in his 60s with active or convalescent COVID-19. The sequencing sample was made of peripheral blood. CDR3 loop: CASSYSTGKNIQYF. DNA for the CDR3: TGTGCCAGCAGTTACTCGACAGGCAAAAACATTCAGTACTTC.